What follows are 21 T cell receptor beta chains derived from one specimen sequenced in a study of PD-1 blockade in classical Hodgkin lymphoma. Generated by immunoSEQ multiplex PCR, the TCRdb table keeps only in-frame clones and is missing some. This sample carries around 100,000 clones, around nine tenths of them seen once, and the ten largest clones take roughly 3%. The sample's time point: cycle 4 day 1 (C4D1), after more than 5 weeks of nivolumab. Every one of the patients relapsed after autologous stem cell transplantation (brentuximab vedotin exposure was variable). The source was peripheral blood mononuclear cells (PBMCs), collected before the fourth cycle of nivolumab. All receptors derive from a human donor with classical Hodgkin lymphoma.

The rearrangement links TRBV5-1 to TRBJ1-1; maybe TRBD1 (6 bases). The CDR3 consists of 16 residues. Deletions cut 0 bases from V and 7 bases from J, with 19 bases between. CDR1 SGHRS and CDR2 YFSETQ come from the germline V gene. The CDR3: CASSLAVQGRDGEAFF. The CDR3 nucleotides read TGCGCCAGCAGCTTGGCGGTACAGGGTAGGGACGGTGAAGCTTTCTTT. The full variable domain, completed using reference TRBV5-1 and TRBJ1-1, is KAGVTQTPRYLIKTRGQQVTLSCSPISGHRSVSWYQQTPGQGLQFLFEYFSETQRNKGNFPGRFSGRQFSNSRSEMNVSTLELGDSALYLCASSLAVQGRDGEAFFGQGTRLTVV.

V and J are TRBV23-1 and TRBJ1-5, with 8 bases matching TRBD1. TRBV23-1 counts as an open reading frame of uncertain function. The V segment lost 4 bases and the J segment 5 bases; nucleotides outside the gene matches: 7. The CDR3 length is 15 residues. CDR3 loop: CASSPGQGADQPQHF. Written as DNA, the CDR3 is TGCGCCAGCAGTCCCGGACAGGGCGCCGATCAGCCCCAGCATTTT.

The CDR3 DNA follows: TGTGCCAGCAGCGGGGACAGGGGCTGGGGCTACACCTTC. This gives the protein CASSGDRGWGYTF. The chain couples TRBV9 to TRBJ1-2; 10 bases are shared with TRBD1. This CDR3 is 13 amino acids long. V lost 3 bases, J lost 8 bases, and 4 bases stayed unmatched. The germline gives CDR1 SGDLS, CDR2 YYNGEE. Full variable domain (remainder filled in from reference TRBV9 and TRBJ1-2): DSGVTQTPKHLITATGQRVTLRCSPRSGDLSVYWYQQSLDQGLQFLIQYYNGEERAKGNILERFSAQQFPDLHSELNLSSLELGDSALYFCASSGDRGWGYTFGSGTRLTVV.

V is TRBV29-1 and J is TRBJ1-1; TRBD1 aligns across 10 bases. CDR3 size: 13 residues. J lost 4 bases, V lost 7 bases, and 6 bases had no gene match. From germline, CDR1 is SQVTM and CDR2 ANQGSEA. The CDR3 sequence is CSAWTGGITEAFF. The DNA for the CDR3 is TGCAGCGCATGGACAGGGGGAATCACTGAAGCTTTCTTT.

A single count supports this clone. CDR3 amino acids: CASSTSGGQETQYF. In DNA form, the CDR3 reads TGTGCCAGTAGTACTAGCGGGGGGCAAGAGACCCAGTACTTC. V usage is TRBV19 and J usage is TRBJ2-5; 11 bases align to TRBD2. V gave up 4 bases and J gave up 2 bases; unmatched junction bases: 0. Per the germline V gene, CDR1 is LNHDA and CDR2 is SQIVND (reference sequence). The CDR3 loop spans 14 amino acids.

This chain uses TRBV7-8 with TRBJ1-6; D not resolved. Germline-derived CDR1 and CDR2 are SGHVS and FQNEAQ. The germline V and J ends were trimmed by 1 base and 8 bases, with 9 bases remaining between them. This CDR3 is built from 14 residues. CDR3 loop: CASSLEGYDSPLHF. Here the CDR3 DNA reads TGTGCCAGCAGCTTAGAGGGCTACGATTCACCCCTCCACTTT. The full variable domain, completed using reference TRBV7-8 and TRBJ1-6, is GAGVSQSPRYKVAKRGQDVALRCDPISGHVSLFWYQQALGQGPEFLTYFQNEAQLDKSGLPSDRFFAERPEGSVSTLKIQRTQQEDSAVYLCASSLEGYDSPLHFGNGTRLTVT.

This chain links TRBV4-2 with TRBJ2-2; D possibly matches TRBD1 or TRBD2 (6 bases each). The CDR3 sequence is 15 residues long. Germline V gene data show CDR1 as LGHNA and CDR2 as YNFKEQ. The V end lost 5 bases, the J end lost 5 bases, and 15 bases lay between the germline ends. DNA for the CDR3: TGTGCCAGCAGCTATTGGGGGCGGGGTACCGGGGAGCTGTTTTTT. Its protein is CASSYWGRGTGELFF.

The chain joins TRBV6-5 to TRBJ1-2, with 7 bases aligning to TRBD1. Germline CDR1 MNHEY, CDR2 SVGAGI. Losses at the gene ends were 2 bases for V and 4 bases for J; bases not matched to a gene: 7. This CDR3 has 15 residues. CDR3 loop: CASSYGQGGGYGYTF. The CDR3 DNA follows: TGTGCCAGCAGTTACGGGCAGGGGGGAGGCTATGGCTACACCTTC.

The chain employs TRBV11-2 and TRBJ1-1, with D uncertain. Per germline, CDR1 SGHAT and CDR2 FQNNGV. The V end lost 1 base, the J end lost 6 bases, and 3 bases lay between the germline ends. This CDR3 spans 11 amino acids. The CDR3 nucleotides are TGTGCCAGCAGCTTAGCCGCTGAAGCTTTCTTT. It specifies CASSLAAEAFF.

The rearrangement uses TRBV19 and TRBJ2-7; 9 nucleotides agree with TRBD1. J was trimmed by 2 bases and V by 5 bases; bases with no gene match: 4. The CDR3 covers 14 residues. Germline assignment: CDR1 LNHDA and CDR2 SQIVND (reference sequence). The CDR3 nucleotides read TGTGCCAGTAGTGTGACAGGGGGGGCCTACGAGCAGTACTTC. Protein: CASSVTGGAYEQYF.

The CDR3 loop reads CASGGGNNQPQHF. In DNA form, the CDR3 reads TGTGCCAGCGGGGGGGGCAACAATCAGCCCCAGCATTTT. The rearrangement joins TRBV5-8 to TRBJ1-5; TRBD1 might be the D (6 bases). The germline V and J ends were trimmed by 7 bases and 3 bases, with 11 bases remaining between them. The germline CDR1 and CDR2 sequences are SGHTS and YDEGEE. The CDR3 length is 13 residues.

J is TRBJ1-5 and V is TRBV28, with TRBD1 as a possible D gene (5 bases). CDR3 length: 17 residues. V dropped 6 bases and J dropped 0 bases, with 18 bases sitting between them. Germline CDR1 MDHEN, CDR2 SYDVKM. The CDR3 DNA sequence: TGTGCCAGCAGCCGTTTATCATCCGGGGGTAGCAATCAGCCCCAGCATTTT. This encodes CASSRLSSGGSNQPQHF.

The chain uses TRBV30 and TRBJ1-2, with a possible D match to TRBD1 (5 bases). Germline CDR1 is GTSNPN and CDR2 is SVGIG (reference sequence). With 2 bases removed from V and 7 bases from J, the gap between germline ends came to 14 bases. CDR3 size: 13 residues. The CDR3 DNA sequence: TGTGCCTGGAGTCACCAGGGTTATAGTGGCTACACCTTC. Its translation: CAWSHQGYSGYTF.

V and J are TRBV11-2 and TRBJ2-2, with a tentative D call TRBD2 (5 bases). Trimming stripped 0 bases from V and 5 bases from J, with 13 bases between. CDR3 length equals 16 residues. Germline assignment: CDR1 SGHAT and CDR2 FQNNGV. CDR3 nucleotide sequence: TGTGCCAGCAGCTTAGATCCCGGGGTCTTTACCGGGGAGCTGTTTTTT. Translated, it gives CASSLDPGVFTGELFF. The full variable domain, in which reference TRBV11-2 and TRBJ2-2 provide the parts outside the CDR3, is EAGVAQSPRYKIIEKRQSVAFWCNPISGHATLYWYQQILGQGPKLLIQFQNNGVVDDSQLPKDRFSAERLKGVDSTLKIQPAKLEDSAVYLCASSLDPGVFTGELFFGEGSRLTVL.

This clone was seen just once. This chain uses TRBV18 with TRBJ1-2, with TRBD1 matching over 7 bases. CDR1 and CDR2 (germline): KGHSH, LQKENI. The CDR3 covers 15 residues. J lost 5 bases, V lost 5 bases, and 11 bases had no gene match. The CDR3 bases are TGTGCCAGCTCAATAAACCGGGACAGACTTTATGGCTACACCTTC. Translation gives CASSINRDRLYGYTF.

J is TRBJ2-7 and V is TRBV6-5, with 7 positions matching TRBD1. V dropped 4 bases and J dropped 5; count of bases not matched to a gene: 8. This CDR3 is 14 amino acids long. Germline V gene data show CDR1 as MNHEY and CDR2 as SVGAGI. CDR3 protein: CASSSRQGGDEQYF. Written as DNA, the CDR3 is TGTGCCAGCAGTTCCCGACAGGGTGGGGACGAGCAGTACTTC.

This rearrangement joins TRBV18 to TRBJ2-7; tentatively, D is TRBD2 (7 bases). CDR1 is KGHSH, CDR2 LQKENI, per germline. CDR3 size: 16 residues. Trimming took 1 base from V and 1 from J, leaving 14 bases between them. CDR3 residues: CASSPLGGRGSYEQYF. In DNA form, the CDR3 reads TGTGCCAGCTCACCACTCGGGGGGCGGGGGTCCTACGAGCAGTACTTC. The variable domain in full, with the rest retrieved from reference TRBV18 and TRBJ2-7, is NAGVMQNPRHLVRRRGQEARLRCSPMKGHSHVYWYRQLPEEGLKFMVYLQKENIIDESGMPKERFSAEFPKEGPSILRIQQVVRGDSAAYFCASSPLGGRGSYEQYFGPGTRLTVT.

The gene calls are TRBV19 and TRBJ1-2; 7 nucleotides align to TRBD1. The CDR3 runs to 15 residues. Germline CDR1 is LNHDA and CDR2 is SQIVND (reference sequence). The V segment lost 5 bases and the J segment 8 bases; nucleotides outside the gene matches: 14. CDR3 sequence reads: CASSFDREKGSGYTF. The CDR3 bases are TGTGCCAGTAGTTTTGACAGGGAAAAAGGATCCGGCTACACCTTC.

The V gene is TRBV19, the J gene TRBJ2-3; D may be TRBD1 or TRBD2 (5 bases each). The V and J ends lost 1 base and 1 base respectively, with 12 bases between them. CDR1 and CDR2 from the germline V gene are LNHDA and SQIVND (reference sequence). There are 16 residues in the CDR3. CDR3 amino acids: CASSIAGLGGTDTQYF. The CDR3 DNA reads TGTGCCAGTAGTATAGCAGGCTTGGGGGGCACAGATACGCAGTATTTT.

V usage is TRBV10-3 and J usage is TRBJ2-3; D gene uncertain. Germline V lookup: CDR1 ENHRY, CDR2 SYGVKD. The V gene lost 2 bases and the J gene lost 1 base, with 10 bases spanning the gap. The CDR3 spans 15 residues. The CDR3 DNA follows: TGTGCCATCAGTGAGAGGGAAGTCGGCACAGATACGCAGTATTTT. It codes for CAISEREVGTDTQYF.

This clone has only one observation. V and J are TRBV5-8 and TRBJ1-1; TRBD1 agrees at 7 bases. This CDR3 contains 14 residues. Germline V lookup: CDR1 SGHTS, CDR2 YDEGEE. V was pared by 3 bases and J by 1 base, with 3 bases of the junction left unmatched. CDR3 sequence (DNA): TGTGCCAGCAGCTACCGACAGGGGAACACTGAAGCTTTCTTT. It yields the protein CASSYRQGNTEAFF.